Below are 5 T cell receptor beta chains sequenced from a single sample in a study of cytomegalovirus exposure and HLA in healthy donors. The PCR contained 60 Vbeta and 13 Jbeta primers. Libraries were prepared by immunoSEQ multiplex PCR; TCRdb keeps only in-frame clonotypes and omits some of them. The sample contains 200,000 to 250,000 clones, more than 65% of which appear only once. What was sequenced was PBMCs. Source of these receptors: a woman in her twenties or thirties in good health and CMV-seronegative.

This chain joins TRBV10-3 and TRBJ1-5; TRBD1 agrees at 7 bases. This CDR3 has 14 residues. V shed 0 bases and J 6 bases; nucleotides not matched to a gene: 2. Germline lookup yields CDR1 ENHRY and CDR2 SYGVKD. The chain's CDR3 is CAISESGGPQPQHF. The CDR3 DNA is TGTGCCATCAGTGAGTCAGGGGGCCCTCAGCCCCAGCATTTT.

The V gene is TRBV27, the J gene TRBJ2-5, with D possibly TRBD2 on 6 matching bases. V gave up 2 bases and J gave up 7 bases, with 8 bases separating them. Germline loops: CDR1 MNHEY, CDR2 SMNVEV (reference sequence). The CDR3 sequence is 12 residues long. CDR3 sequence reads: CASSLLGGTQYF. CDR3 coding DNA: TGTGCCAGCAGTTTACTCGGGGGGACCCAGTACTTC.

This chain uses TRBV18 with TRBJ1-2; TRBD1 aligns across 7 bases. Looked up from germline, CDR1 is KGHSH and CDR2 is LQKENI. CDR3 length: 15 amino acids. V was pared by 2 bases and J by 0 bases, with 3 bases of the junction left unmatched. The CDR3, as DNA: TGTGCCAGCTCACCAATCGGGACAGCTAACTATGGCTACACCTTC. Protein product: CASSPIGTANYGYTF.

The genes are TRBV5-1 and TRBJ2-3, with 8 bases aligning to TRBD2. CDR3 length: 18 residues. CDR1 SGHRS and CDR2 YFSETQ come from the germline V gene. V shed 4 bases, J shed 1 base, and the junction held 14 bases outside the gene matches. Written as DNA, the CDR3 is TGCGCCAGCAGCATAGCCGGGACTAGAGTTTTGGGCACAGATACGCAGTATTTT. It specifies CASSIAGTRVLGTDTQYF.

This clone has only a few counts. The chain has TRBV2 and TRBJ1-3; 9 bases line up with TRBD1. The V gene's germline CDR1 is SNHLY and CDR2 FYNNEI. This CDR3 region has 14 residues. J lost 3 bases, V lost 5 bases, and 2 bases had no gene match. CDR3 loop: CASSWDRDGNTIYF. CDR3 sequence (DNA): TGTGCCAGCAGTTGGGACAGGGATGGAAACACCATATATTTT.